This TCR beta chain was captured by sequencing in a study of liver allograft versus peripheral blood T cells. Study-wide context: In transplanted livers, T cell receptor repertoires were compared with those found in the recipients' peripheral blood.

TCRdb analysed the reads with MiXCR anew, one entry per CDR3 protein. There are about 6,500 distinct CDR3 sequences in the sample; about a sixth occur only once, and approximately 58% lies in the top ten. Germline V gene data show CDR1 as SGHDT and CDR2 as YYEEEE. The CDR3 runs to 12 residues. V shed 2 bases and J shed 5 bases, with 7 bases lying between them. Study-level points and caveats: Reportedly, liver allograft T cell receptor repertoires differed from peripheral blood ones.

This clonotype was observed a few times. The antigen is unknown. The receptor was isolated from a human patient who had a liver transplant. The graft donor may have given rise to some T cells. The rearrangement joins TRBV5-6 to TRBJ1-2; perhaps TRBD1 as D (5 bases). The CDR3 loop is CASSLGDYGYTF. The CDR3 DNA reads TGTGCCAGCAGCTTAGGGGATTATGGCTACACCTTC.